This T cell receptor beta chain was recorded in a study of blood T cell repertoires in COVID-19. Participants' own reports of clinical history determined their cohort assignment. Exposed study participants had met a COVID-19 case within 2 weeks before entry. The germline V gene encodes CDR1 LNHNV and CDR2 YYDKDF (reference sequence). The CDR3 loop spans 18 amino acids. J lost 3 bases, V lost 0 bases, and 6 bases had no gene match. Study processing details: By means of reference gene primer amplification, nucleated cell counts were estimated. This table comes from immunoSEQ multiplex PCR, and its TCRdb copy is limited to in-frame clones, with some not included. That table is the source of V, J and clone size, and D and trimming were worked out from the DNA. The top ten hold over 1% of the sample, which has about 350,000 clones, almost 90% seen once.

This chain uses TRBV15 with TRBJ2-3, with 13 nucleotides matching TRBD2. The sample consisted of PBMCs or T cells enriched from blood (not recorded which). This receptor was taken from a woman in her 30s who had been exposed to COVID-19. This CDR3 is CATSRESRTSGSTDTQYF. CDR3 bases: TGTGCCACCAGCAGAGAATCCCGGACTAGCGGGAGTACAGATACGCAGTATTTT.